This T cell receptor (beta chain) was identified during a study of early T cells in non-severe SARS-CoV-2 infection. Researchers tagged individual cDNA molecules with unique molecular identifiers. Each CDR3 protein is one row after TCRdb ran MiXCR on the 5' RACE reads. The sample comprises about 23,000 distinct CDR3 sequences, about 5.2% of which are singletons, and about 10% rests with the top ten. This clonotype was counted at least ten times. A read error may account for a junction end that differs from germline. The CDR3 runs to 10 residues. Germline V CDR1 and CDR2: SQVTM, ANQGSEA. This TCR was sampled from an adult who was a healthcare worker with PCR-confirmed SARS-CoV-2 infection or an uninfected control (not recorded which). Sequenced input: whole blood. The chain couples TRBV29-1 to TRBJ2-7, with a possible D match to TRBD2 (5 bases). Here the CDR3 DNA reads TGCAGCGTTGGAGGGTACGAGCAGCACTTC. Translating it yields CSVGGYEQHF.